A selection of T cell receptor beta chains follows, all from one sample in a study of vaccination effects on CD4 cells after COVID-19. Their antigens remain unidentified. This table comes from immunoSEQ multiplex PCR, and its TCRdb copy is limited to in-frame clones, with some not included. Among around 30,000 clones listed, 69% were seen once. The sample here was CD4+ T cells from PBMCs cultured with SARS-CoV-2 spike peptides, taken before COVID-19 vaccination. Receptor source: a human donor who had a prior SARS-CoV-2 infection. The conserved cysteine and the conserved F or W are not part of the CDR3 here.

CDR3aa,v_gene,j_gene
AWSVGIGGSQPQH,TRBV30,TRBJ1-5
ASSPGLAANNEQF,TRBV6-5,TRBJ2-1
ASTGQGRYTEAF,TRBV2,TRBJ1-1
ATNPGQGRETQY,TRBV24-1,TRBJ2-5
ASSPDPIFTGELF,TRBV5-1,TRBJ2-2
SGLAGGETQY,TRBV29-1,TRBJ2-5
ASSEAEWTGVEQY,TRBV2,TRBJ2-7
ASSQGPLAGRDAYNEQF,TRBV4-1,TRBJ2-1
ASRSTGRAYGYT,TRBV19,TRBJ1-2
ASSVAQGFSGYT,TRBV2,TRBJ1-2
ASSQQAGTGGDTQY,TRBV4-1,TRBJ2-3
ASSLGWQGVQGYT,TRBV5-1,TRBJ1-2
ASSLDGGFNEKLF,TRBV11-2,TRBJ1-4
ASSPSGYEQY,TRBV7-2,TRBJ2-7
ASSSTRTGRNSPLH,TRBV28,TRBJ1-6
ASSISRGTDTQY,TRBV19,TRBJ2-3
ASILDNMVYEQY,TRBV6-5,TRBJ2-7
ASTPGTGGTYGYT,TRBV5-1,TRBJ1-2
ASSPPETGEETQY,TRBV18,TRBJ2-5
ASSLGLAGLGEQF,TRBV5-1,TRBJ2-1
AWSVLGRNQPQH,TRBV30,TRBJ1-5
SASPQGFNEKLF,TRBV20-1,TRBJ1-4
ASSFNDQETQY,TRBV5-1,TRBJ2-5
ASSFTGGNTEAF,TRBV7-2,TRBJ1-1
ASSPTGENLQY,TRBV3-1/TRBV3-2,TRBJ2-3
ASSFTSYGGTIY,TRBV28,TRBJ1-3
ASSRDSNQPQH,TRBV18,TRBJ1-5
ASSSTGIGANEKLF,TRBV5-4,TRBJ1-4
AWSPGPNTEAF,TRBV30,TRBJ1-1
AWSQGLNSDSNQPQH,TRBV30,TRBJ1-5
ASRREEDTQY,TRBV2,TRBJ2-3
ASRRQLVDETQY,TRBV5-1,TRBJ2-5
ASSVAGGDYEQY,TRBV6-1,TRBJ2-7
ASSPETRFSYEQY,TRBV6-5,TRBJ2-7
ASSVFWGNTEAF,TRBV2,TRBJ1-1
ASSSNRGRFRT,TRBV12-3/TRBV12-4,TRBJ1-2